This TCR beta chain came from a study of blood T cell repertoires in COVID-19. Study summary: Specimens from acute and convalescent COVID-19 originated in the United States, Italy and Spain. The analysed material was cDNA or gDNA that came from T cells, B-cell-depleted T cells, or PBMCs.

Method: immunoSEQ multiplex PCR; TCRdb's copy keeps in-frame clones and lacks some. The data contain about 300,000 clones, about 81% of them singletons. CDR3 length: 15 amino acids. V lost 3 bases and J 0 bases, leaving 8 bases between the germline ends. Germline CDR1 is KGHSH and CDR2 is LQKENI. The chain couples TRBV18 to TRBJ2-2; perhaps TRBD1 as D (5 bases). The material sequenced was peripheral blood. The TCR sequence derives from a human donor with COVID-19, enrolled during active disease. The donor label of this sample is uncertain. The DNA of the CDR3 is TGTGCCAGCTCACCGACAGCCACGAACACCGGGGAGCTGTTTTTT. Translation gives CASSPTATNTGELFF.